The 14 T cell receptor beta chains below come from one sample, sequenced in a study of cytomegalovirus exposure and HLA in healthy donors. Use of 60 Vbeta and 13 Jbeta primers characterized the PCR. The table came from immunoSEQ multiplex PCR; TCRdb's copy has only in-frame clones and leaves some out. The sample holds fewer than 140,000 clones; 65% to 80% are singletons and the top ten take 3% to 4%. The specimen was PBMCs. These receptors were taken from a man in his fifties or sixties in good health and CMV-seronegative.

In DNA form, the CDR3 reads TGTGCCAGCGGAATAGGGGCCTCAAATGAGCAGTTCTTC. It encodes CASGIGASNEQFF. This chain joins TRBV7-3 and TRBJ2-1; maybe TRBD1 (5 bases). Per the germline V gene, CDR1 is SGHTA and CDR2 is FQGTGA. The ends were cut back, 8 bases at V and 7 bases at J, with 15 bases in the middle. The CDR3 is made up of 13 amino acids. The whole variable domain, remainder taken from reference TRBV7-3 and TRBJ2-1, is GAGVSQTPSNKVTEKGKYVELRCDPISGHTALYWYRQSLGQGPEFLIYFQGTGAADDSGLPNDRFFAVRPEGSVSTLKIQRTERGDSAVYLCASGIGASNEQFFGPGTRLTVL.

The CDR3 reads CASRPPGGDTQYF. CDR3 sequence (DNA): TGTGCCAGCAGGCCGCCAGGGGGAGATACGCAGTATTTT. This chain connects TRBV6-5 to TRBJ2-3; TRBD1 agrees at 7 bases. The junction had 5 bases not matched to a gene; V was cut back by 6 bases and J by 5 bases. CDR1 MNHEY and CDR2 SVGAGI come from the germline V gene. This CDR3 comprises 13 residues.

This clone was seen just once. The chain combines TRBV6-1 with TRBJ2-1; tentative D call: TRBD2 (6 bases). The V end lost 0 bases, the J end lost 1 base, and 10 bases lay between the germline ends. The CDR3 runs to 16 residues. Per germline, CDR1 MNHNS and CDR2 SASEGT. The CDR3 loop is CASSEAPGLSYNEQFF. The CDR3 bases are TGTGCCAGCAGTGAAGCCCCGGGACTGTCCTACAATGAGCAGTTCTTC.

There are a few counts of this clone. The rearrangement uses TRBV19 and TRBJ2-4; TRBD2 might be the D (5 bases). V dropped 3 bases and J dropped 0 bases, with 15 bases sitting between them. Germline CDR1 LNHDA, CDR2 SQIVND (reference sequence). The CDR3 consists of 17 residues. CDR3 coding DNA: TGTGCCAGTAGTATCTATTCGGCAGGACTAGCCAAAAACATTCAGTACTTC. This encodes CASSIYSAGLAKNIQYF.

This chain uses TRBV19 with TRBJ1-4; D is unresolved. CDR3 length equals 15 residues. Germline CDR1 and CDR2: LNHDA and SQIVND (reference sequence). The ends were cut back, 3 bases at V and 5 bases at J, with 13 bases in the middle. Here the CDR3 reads CASSMLVGLNEKLFF. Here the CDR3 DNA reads TGTGCCAGTAGTATGCTGGTGGGCCTCAATGAAAAACTGTTTTTT.

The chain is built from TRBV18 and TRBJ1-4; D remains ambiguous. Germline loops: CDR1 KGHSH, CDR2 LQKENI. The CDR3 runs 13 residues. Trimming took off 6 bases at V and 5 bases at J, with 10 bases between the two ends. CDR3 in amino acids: CASSAGKNEKLFF. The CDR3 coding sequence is TGTGCCAGCTCGGCGGGGAAAAATGAAAAACTGTTTTTT.

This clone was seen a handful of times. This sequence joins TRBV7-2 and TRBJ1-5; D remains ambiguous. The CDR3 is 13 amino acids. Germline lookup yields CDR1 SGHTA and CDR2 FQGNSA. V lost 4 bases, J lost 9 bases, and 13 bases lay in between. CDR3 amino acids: CASSSSTGWPQHF. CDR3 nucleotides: TGTGCCAGCAGCTCCTCTACCGGGTGGCCCCAGCATTTT.

This CDR3 is CSVKQRGNTEAFF. In DNA form, the CDR3 reads TGCAGCGTTAAACAACGAGGGAACACTGAAGCTTTCTTT. This chain uses TRBV29-1 with TRBJ1-1; D gene unclear. CDR3 length: 13 residues. Trimming cost V 5 bases and J 1 base, with 11 bases left between them. Germline loops: CDR1 SQVTM, CDR2 ANQGSEA.

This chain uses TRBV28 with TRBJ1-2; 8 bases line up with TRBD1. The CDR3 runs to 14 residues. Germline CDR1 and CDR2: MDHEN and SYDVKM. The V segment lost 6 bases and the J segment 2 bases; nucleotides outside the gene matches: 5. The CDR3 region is CASSQGAGNYGYTF. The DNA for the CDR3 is TGTGCCAGCAGCCAGGGGGCAGGAAACTATGGCTACACCTTC.

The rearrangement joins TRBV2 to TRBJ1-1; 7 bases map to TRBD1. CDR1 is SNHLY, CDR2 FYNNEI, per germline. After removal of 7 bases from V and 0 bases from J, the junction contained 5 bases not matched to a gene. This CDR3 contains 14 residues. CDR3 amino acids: CASKSGQMNTEAFF. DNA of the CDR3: TGTGCCAGCAAATCGGGACAGATGAACACTGAAGCTTTCTTT.

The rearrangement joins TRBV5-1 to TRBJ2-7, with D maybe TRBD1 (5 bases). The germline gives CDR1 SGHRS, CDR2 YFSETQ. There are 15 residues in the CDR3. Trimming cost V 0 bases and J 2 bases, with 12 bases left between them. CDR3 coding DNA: TGCGCCAGCAGCTTGGGGCAGGGCTCAACCTACGAGCAGTACGTC. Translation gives CASSLGQGSTYEQYV.

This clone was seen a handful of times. DNA of the CDR3: TGTGCCAGCAGCCCAGGATTAACCTACGAGCAGTACTTC. It encodes CASSPGLTYEQYF. The J gene is TRBJ2-7, the V gene TRBV7-3; D is undetermined. The ends were cut back, 5 bases at V and 2 bases at J, with 10 bases in the middle. The CDR3 totals 13 residues. Germline V lookup: CDR1 SGHTA, CDR2 FQGTGA.

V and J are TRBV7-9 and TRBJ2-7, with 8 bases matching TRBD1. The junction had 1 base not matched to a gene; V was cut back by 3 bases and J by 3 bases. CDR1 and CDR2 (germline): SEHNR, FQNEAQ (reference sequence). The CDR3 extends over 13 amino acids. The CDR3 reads CASSFGQGYEQYV. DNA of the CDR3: TGTGCCAGCAGCTTCGGACAGGGCTACGAGCAGTACGTC.

The CDR3 spells CKSGGLTDTQYF. CDR3 bases: TGTAAAAGCGGGGGCCTCACAGATACGCAGTATTTT. The chain carries TRBV5-4 and TRBJ2-3, with 8 bases that match TRBD2. The germline V gene encodes CDR1 SGHNT and CDR2 YYREEE (reference sequence). This CDR3 has 12 residues.